A selection of T cell receptor beta chains follows, all from one sample in a study of cytomegalovirus exposure and HLA in healthy donors. Generated by immunoSEQ multiplex PCR, the TCRdb table keeps only in-frame clones and is missing some. Among 100,000 to 150,000 clones listed, approximately 78% were seen once. Input material: PBMCs. These receptors were obtained from a female donor in good health and CMV-seronegative. CDR3s include the opening cysteine and the closing phenylalanine or tryptophan. The D gene is left open where the match is weak. Not every row has a clone size; where given, it reads once, few, many or a size class.

j_gene | abundance | v_gene | d_gene | CDR3aa | CDR3nt
TRBJ2-7 | once | TRBV7-2 | - | CASSLRVAGIYEQYF | TGTGCCAGCAGCTTAAGGGTTGCGGGTATCTACGAGCAGTACTTC
TRBJ2-3 | few | TRBV19 | TRBD2 | CASSRLAVTSDTQYF | TGTGCCAGTAGTAGACTAGCGGTAACCTCAGATACGCAGTATTTT
TRBJ2-1 | few | TRBV7-9 | TRBD2 | CASSTGLAGGSSSYNEQFF | TGTGCCAGCAGCACGGGACTAGCGGGAGGTTCAAGCTCCTACAATGAGCAGTTCTTC
TRBJ1-2 | - | TRBV28 | - | CASSLGQNYGYTF | TGTGCCAGCAGTCTCGGACAGAACTATGGCTACACCTTC
TRBJ2-5 | - | TRBV9 | TRBD1 | CASSVAGGHETQYF | TGTGCCAGCAGCGTAGCAGGGGGCCACGAGACCCAGTACTTC
TRBJ2-1 | - | TRBV7-9 | TRBD2 | CASSPGLARLGEQFF | TGTGCCAGCAGCCCGGGACTAGCGAGATTGGGTGAGCAGTTCTTC
TRBJ2-1 | - | TRBV6-4 | - | CASLTAGEQFF | TGTGCCAGCCTGACCGCGGGTGAGCAGTTCTTC
TRBJ2-1 | - | TRBV6-5 | TRBD2 | CASRREGSNEQFF | TGTGCCAGCAGACGGGAGGGCTCGAATGAGCAGTTCTTC
TRBJ2-5 | - | TRBV5-1 | TRBD2 | CASSPQAGVEETQYF | TGCGCCAGCAGCCCCCAGGCGGGGGTTGAAGAGACCCAGTACTTC
TRBJ2-3 | - | TRBV7-6 | - | CASSLNAGDTQYF | TGTGCCAGCAGCTTAAATGCGGGAGATACGCAGTATTTT
TRBJ2-3 | - | TRBV4-1 | TRBD1 | CASSHSGTGFSTDTQYF | TGCGCCAGCAGCCATTCCGGGACAGGATTTAGCACAGATACGCAGTATTTT
TRBJ1-4 | - | TRBV6-5 | - | CASSYSPQGGEKLFF | TGTGCCAGCAGTTACTCCCCCCAGGGCGGTGAAAAACTGTTTTTT
TRBJ2-1 | - | TRBV7-2 | TRBD2 | CASSLDSSGYYNEQFF | TGTGCCAGCAGCTTAGACTCTAGCGGATATTACAATGAGCAGTTCTTC
TRBJ1-1 | - | TRBV18 | - | CASYRVPTEAFF | TGTGCCAGTTACAGGGTGCCCACTGAAGCTTTCTTT
TRBJ2-7 | - | TRBV15 | TRBD1 | CATSRGGQGVYEQYF | TGTGCCACCAGCAGAGGGGGGCAGGGGGTCTACGAGCAGTACTTC
TRBJ1-4 | - | TRBV7-8 | TRBD1 | CASSPYRGNEEKLFF | TGTGCCAGCAGCCCCTACAGGGGAAATGAGGAAAAACTGTTTTTT
TRBJ2-2 | - | TRBV4-1 | TRBD1 | CASSQDRRQGITGELFF | TGCGCCAGCAGCCAAGATCGGAGACAGGGGATAACCGGGGAGCTGTTTTTT
TRBJ2-1 | once | TRBV28 | - | CASNTDGGEGEPYNEQFF | TGTGCCAGCAACACCGATGGGGGAGAGGGGGAACCCTACAATGAGCAGTTCTTC
TRBJ2-7 | - | TRBV7-3 | - | CASSLVGGLIYEQYF | TGTGCCAGCAGCTTAGTCGGGGGTTTGATCTACGAGCAGTACTTC
TRBJ2-3 | - | TRBV7-3 | - | CASSLGLKDTQYF | TGTGCCAGCAGCTTAGGACTAAAAGATACGCAGTATTTT
TRBJ1-4 | - | TRBV28 | TRBD1 | CASSFGDRGNNEKLFF | TGTGCCAGCAGTTTTGGGGACAGGGGGAATAATGAAAAACTGTTTTTT
TRBJ1-5 | - | TRBV7-9 | TRBD1 | CASSRDRDNQPQHF | TGTGCCAGCAGCCGGGACAGGGACAATCAGCCCCAGCATTTT
TRBJ2-6 | - | TRBV6-6 | - | CASSYGPSSGANVLTF | TGTGCCAGCAGTTACGGCCCGTCCTCTGGGGCCAACGTCCTGACTTTC
TRBJ2-5 | - | TRBV14 | - | CASSTTREETQYF | TGTGCCAGCAGCACCACTAGGGAAGAGACCCAGTACTTC
TRBJ2-1 | - | TRBV4-3 | TRBD2 | CASSQDPLGRGKFF | TGCGCCAGCAGCCAAGACCCCCTCGGGCGGGGGAAGTTCTTC
TRBJ1-2 | - | TRBV28 | - | CASSLPGGANYGYTF | TGTGCCAGCAGTCTCCCGGGGGGCGCTAACTATGGCTACACCTTC
TRBJ2-2 | - | TRBV2 | - | CASSGVSPGVAGELFF | TGTGCCAGCAGTGGGGTTTCCCCGGGGGTAGCCGGGGAGCTGTTTTTT
TRBJ1-3 | few | TRBV27 | TRBD1 | CASRLGTGSGNTIYF | TGTGCCAGCAGGCTCGGGACAGGCTCTGGAAACACCATATATTTT
TRBJ2-3 | - | TRBV6-4 | TRBD2 | CASSDSAGSSTDTQYF | TGTGCCAGCAGTGACTCAGCGGGATCTAGCACAGATACGCAGTATTTT
TRBJ1-4 | few | TRBV30 | - | CAWSVGGGDEKLFF | TGTGCCTGGAGTGTAGGTGGGGGCGATGAAAAACTGTTTTTT
TRBJ1-2 | - | TRBV18 | - | CASSPPEGYLSYGYTF | TGTGCCAGCTCACCACCGGAGGGATACCTTAGCTATGGCTACACCTTC
TRBJ2-1 | - | TRBV9 | TRBD2 | CASSAPGLADNEQFF | TGTGCCAGCAGCGCTCCGGGACTAGCGGACAATGAGCAGTTCTTC
TRBJ1-1 | - | TRBV6-5 | TRBD1 | CASSDRVENTEAFF | TGTGCCAGCAGCGACAGGGTCGAGAACACTGAAGCTTTCTTT
TRBJ1-1 | - | TRBV7-2 | - | CASSLNWPGEAFF | TGTGCCAGCAGCTTAAATTGGCCTGGCGAAGCTTTCTTT
TRBJ2-3 | - | TRBV5-1 | - | CASSLALRQTDTQYF | TGCGCCAGCAGCTTGGCCCTAAGACAAACAGATACGCAGTATTTT
TRBJ1-1 | - | TRBV6-5 | - | CASSYLQANTEAFF | TGTGCCAGCAGTTACTTACAGGCCAACACTGAAGCTTTCTTT
TRBJ2-4 | - | TRBV7-2 | TRBD2 | CASSSPSGRGNDIQYF | TGTGCCAGCAGCTCACCTAGCGGGAGAGGCAATGACATTCAGTACTTC
TRBJ2-3 | - | TRBV10-3 | - | CAATGGTDTQYF | TGTGCCGCAACCGGGGGAACAGATACGCAGTATTTT
TRBJ2-7 | - | TRBV5-3 | TRBD2 | CARSFDEREGSSYEQYF | TGTGCCAGAAGCTTTGACGAGCGGGAGGGATCCTCATACGAGCAGTACTTC
TRBJ2-7 | - | TRBV2 | - | CASSDTGRSEQYF | TGTGCCAGCAGTGACACAGGGCGATCCGAGCAGTACTTC
TRBJ2-7 | - | TRBV6-4 | - | CASSPTRHEQYF | TGTGCCAGCAGCCCGACTAGACACGAGCAGTACTTC
TRBJ2-3 | once | TRBV5-5 | TRBD1 | CASSLGVGQGTDTQYF | TGTGCCAGCAGCTTGGGAGTCGGACAGGGAACAGATACGCAGTATTTT
TRBJ2-7 | - | TRBV6-5 | TRBD2 | CASSYEPSGTYEQYF | TGTGCCAGCAGTTACGAGCCCAGCGGGACCTACGAGCAGTACTTC
TRBJ2-6 | few | TRBV4-3 | - | CASSQDGGTGANVLTF | TGCGCCAGCAGCCAAGACGGCGGGACTGGGGCCAACGTCCTGACTTTC
TRBJ2-5 | - | TRBV6-9 | - | CASSYTLGLQETQYF | TGTGCCAGCAGTTATACCTTGGGACTGCAAGAGACCCAGTACTTC
TRBJ2-1 | few | TRBV10-3 | - | CAAAPLQEGRRQFF | TGTGCCGCCGCGCCCCTCCAGGAGGGCCGTCGACAGTTCTTC